Reported below is one T cell receptor beta chain. Its target is unknown. These data are taken from a study of blood T cells in healthy people across ages. Next came a second PCR, run for roughly 6 to 11 cycles, which used a sample-barcoded 5' primer along with a J-beta primer mix. Each CDR3 protein gets one entry after TCRdb re-called the 5' RACE reads with MiXCR. The table records roughly 1,500,000 distinct CDR3 sequences, approximately 42% of them present only once. V was clipped by 1 base and J by 1 base, with 10 bases between them. The germline V gene encodes CDR1 MNHEY and CDR2 SVGAGI. The CDR3 is 15 residues long. Study findings and constraints: The authors considered diversity estimates from one million T cells to be underestimates. Naive CD4+ cell counts and diversity both ran higher in long-lived than in aged donors.

The chain uses TRBV6-5 and TRBJ2-5; D unresolved. The origin of this receptor is a woman in her late teens or twenties in good health. Sequences were obtained from blood. This chain's CDR3 is CASSYFGLSQETQYF. CDR3 in DNA: TGTGCCAGCAGTTACTTCGGTCTAAGCCAAGAGACCCAGTACTTC.